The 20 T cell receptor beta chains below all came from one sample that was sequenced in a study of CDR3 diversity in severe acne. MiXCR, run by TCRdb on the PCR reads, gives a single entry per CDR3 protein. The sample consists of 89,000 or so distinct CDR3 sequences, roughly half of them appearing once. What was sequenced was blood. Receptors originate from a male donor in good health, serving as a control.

CDR3 DNA: TGTGCCACCAGCAGAGGGGGGGACGGTAATGAAAAACTGTTTTTT. This translates into CATSRGGDGNEKLFF. The chain is built from TRBV15 and TRBJ1-4; possibly TRBD1 for D (5 bases). V gave up 1 base and J gave up 4 bases, with 10 bases separating them. In germline, CDR1 is LNHNV, CDR2 YYDKDF (reference sequence). CDR3 length equals 15 residues. Looking up the rest from reference TRBV15 and TRBJ1-4 gives the full variable domain: DAMVIQNPRYQVTQFGKPVTLSCSQTLNHNVMYWYQQKSSQAPKLLFHYYDKDFNNEADTPDNFQSRRPNTSFCFLDIRSPGLGDTAMYLCATSRGGDGNEKLFFGSGTQLSVL.

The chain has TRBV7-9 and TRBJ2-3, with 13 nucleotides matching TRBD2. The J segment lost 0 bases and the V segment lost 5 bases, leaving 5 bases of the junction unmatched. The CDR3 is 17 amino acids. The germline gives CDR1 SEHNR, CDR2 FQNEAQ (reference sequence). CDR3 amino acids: CASSVVGLAGSTDTQYF. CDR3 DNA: TGTGCCAGCAGCGTAGTGGGACTAGCGGGAAGCACAGATACGCAGTATTTT. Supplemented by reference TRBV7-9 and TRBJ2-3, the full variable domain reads DTGVSQNPRHKITKRGQNVTFRCDPISEHNRLYWYRQTLGQGPEFLTYFQNEAQLEKSRLLSDRFSAERPKGSFSTLEIQRTEQGDSAMYLCASSVVGLAGSTDTQYFGPGTRLTVL.

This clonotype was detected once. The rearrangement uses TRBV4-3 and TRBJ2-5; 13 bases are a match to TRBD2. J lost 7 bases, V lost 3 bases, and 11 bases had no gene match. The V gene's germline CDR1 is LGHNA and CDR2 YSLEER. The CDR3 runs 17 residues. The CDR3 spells CASSHPGTSGAMGTQYF. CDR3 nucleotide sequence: TGCGCCAGCAGCCATCCGGGGACTAGCGGGGCGATGGGGACCCAGTACTTC.

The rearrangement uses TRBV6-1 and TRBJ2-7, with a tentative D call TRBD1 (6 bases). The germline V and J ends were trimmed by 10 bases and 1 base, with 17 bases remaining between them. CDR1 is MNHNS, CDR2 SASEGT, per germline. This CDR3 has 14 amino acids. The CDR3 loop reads CATSRGRNSYEQYF. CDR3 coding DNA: TGTGCCACCTCCAGGGGACGGAATTCCTACGAGCAGTACTTC.

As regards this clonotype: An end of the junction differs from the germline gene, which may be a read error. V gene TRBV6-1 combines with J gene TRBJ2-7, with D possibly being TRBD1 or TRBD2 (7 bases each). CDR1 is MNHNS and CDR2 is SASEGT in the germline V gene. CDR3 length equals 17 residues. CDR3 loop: CASSEVRGGGNTGELYF. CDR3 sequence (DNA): TGTGCCAGCAGTGAAGTCAGGGGGGGGGGTAACACCGGGGAGCTGTACTTC.

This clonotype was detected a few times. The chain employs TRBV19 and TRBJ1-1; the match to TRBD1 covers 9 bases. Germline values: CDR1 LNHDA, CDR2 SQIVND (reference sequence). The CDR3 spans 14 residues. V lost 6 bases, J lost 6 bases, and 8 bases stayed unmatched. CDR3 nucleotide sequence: TGTGCCAGTAGATCGACAGGGGGAACGTCTGAAGCTTTCTTT. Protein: CASRSTGGTSEAFF.

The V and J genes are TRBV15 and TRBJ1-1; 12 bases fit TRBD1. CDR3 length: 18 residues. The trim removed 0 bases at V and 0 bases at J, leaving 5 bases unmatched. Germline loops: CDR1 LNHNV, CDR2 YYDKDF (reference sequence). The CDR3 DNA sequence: TGTGCCACCAGCAGAGATGGGACAGGGGGCCCAATGAACACTGAAGCTTTCTTT. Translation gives CATSRDGTGGPMNTEAFF.

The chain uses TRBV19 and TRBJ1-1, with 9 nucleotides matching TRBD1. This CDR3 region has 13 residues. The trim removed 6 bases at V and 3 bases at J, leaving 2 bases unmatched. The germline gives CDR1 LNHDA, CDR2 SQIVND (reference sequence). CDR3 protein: CASRTGGDTEAFF. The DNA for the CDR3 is TGTGCCAGTAGGACAGGGGGGGACACTGAAGCTTTCTTT.

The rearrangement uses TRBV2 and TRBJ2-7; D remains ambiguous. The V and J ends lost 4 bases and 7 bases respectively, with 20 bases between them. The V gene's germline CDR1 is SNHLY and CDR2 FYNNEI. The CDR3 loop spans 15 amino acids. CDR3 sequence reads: CASSVSVTPLGEQYF. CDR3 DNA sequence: TGTGCCAGCAGTGTCTCGGTGACTCCTTTGGGTGAGCAGTACTTC.

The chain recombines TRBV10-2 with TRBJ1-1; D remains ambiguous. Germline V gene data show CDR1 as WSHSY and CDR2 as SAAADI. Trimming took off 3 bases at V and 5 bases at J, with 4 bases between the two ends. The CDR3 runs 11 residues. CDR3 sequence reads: CASSELTEAFF. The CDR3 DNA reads TGCGCCAGCAGTGAATTAACTGAAGCTTTCTTT.

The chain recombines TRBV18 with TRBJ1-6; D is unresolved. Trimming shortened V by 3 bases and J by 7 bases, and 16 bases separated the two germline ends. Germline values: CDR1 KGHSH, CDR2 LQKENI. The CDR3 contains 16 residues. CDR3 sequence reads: CASSPDNVRSNSPLHF. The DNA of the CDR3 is TGTGCCAGCTCACCGGATAACGTCCGGAGCAATTCACCCCTCCACTTT.

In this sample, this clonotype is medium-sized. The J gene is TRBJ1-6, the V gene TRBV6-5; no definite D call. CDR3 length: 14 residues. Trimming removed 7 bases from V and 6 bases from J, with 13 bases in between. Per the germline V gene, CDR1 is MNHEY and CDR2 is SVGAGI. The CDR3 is CASKAGGGNSPLHF. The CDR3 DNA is TGTGCCAGCAAGGCGGGAGGTGGTAATTCACCCCTCCACTTT.

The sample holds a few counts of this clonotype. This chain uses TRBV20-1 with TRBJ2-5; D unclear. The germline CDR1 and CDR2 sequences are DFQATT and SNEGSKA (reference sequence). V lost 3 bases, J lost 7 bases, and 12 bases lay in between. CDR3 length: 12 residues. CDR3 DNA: TGCAGTGCTAGTGCCCTCGGCGGGACCCAGTACTTC. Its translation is CSASALGGTQYF.

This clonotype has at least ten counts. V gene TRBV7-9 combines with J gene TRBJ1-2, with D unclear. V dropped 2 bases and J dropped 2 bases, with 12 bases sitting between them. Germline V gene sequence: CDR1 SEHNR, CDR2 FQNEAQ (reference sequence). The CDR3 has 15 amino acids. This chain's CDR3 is CASSLSFDINYGYTF. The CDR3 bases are TGTGCCAGCAGCTTATCCTTCGACATCAACTATGGCTACACCTTC.

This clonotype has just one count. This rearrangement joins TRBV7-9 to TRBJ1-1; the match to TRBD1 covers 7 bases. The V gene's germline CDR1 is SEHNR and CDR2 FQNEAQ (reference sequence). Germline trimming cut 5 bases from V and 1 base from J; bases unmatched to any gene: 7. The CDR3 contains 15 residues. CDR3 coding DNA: TGTGCCAGCAGCCTACGGACAGGTGGGAACACTGAAGCTTTCTTT. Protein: CASSLRTGGNTEAFF.

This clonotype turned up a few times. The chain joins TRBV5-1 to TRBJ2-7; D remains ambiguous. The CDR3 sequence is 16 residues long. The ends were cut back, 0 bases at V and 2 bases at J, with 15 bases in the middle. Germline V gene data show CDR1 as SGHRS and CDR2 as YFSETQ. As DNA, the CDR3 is TGCGCCAGCAGCTTGGCGACGGGTCAGACCGCCTACGAGCAGTACTTC. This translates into CASSLATGQTAYEQYF.

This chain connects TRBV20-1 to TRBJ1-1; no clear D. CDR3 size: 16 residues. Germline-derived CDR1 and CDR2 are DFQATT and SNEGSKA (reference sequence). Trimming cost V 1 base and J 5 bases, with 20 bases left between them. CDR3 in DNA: TGCAGTGCTAGAGTCTCGGGTTACACTGAAGCTACTGAAGCTTTCTTT. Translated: CSARVSGYTEATEAFF.

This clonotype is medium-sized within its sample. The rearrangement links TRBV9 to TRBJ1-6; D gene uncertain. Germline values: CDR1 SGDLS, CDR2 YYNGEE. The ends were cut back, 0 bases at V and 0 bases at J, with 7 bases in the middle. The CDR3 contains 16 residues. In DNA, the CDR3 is TGTGCCAGCAGCGTAGGGGGTAGCTCCTATAATTCACCCCTCCACTTT. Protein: CASSVGGSSYNSPLHF.

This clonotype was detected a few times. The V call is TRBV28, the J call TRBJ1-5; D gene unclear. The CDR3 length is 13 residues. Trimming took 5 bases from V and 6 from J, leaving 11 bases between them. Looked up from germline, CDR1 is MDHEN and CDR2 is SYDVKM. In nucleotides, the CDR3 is TGTGCCAGCAGTCAGCAGGCTGCTCAGCCCCAGCATTTT. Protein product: CASSQQAAQPQHF. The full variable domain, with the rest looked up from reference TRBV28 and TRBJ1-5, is DVKVTQSSRYLVKRTGEKVFLECVQDMDHENMFWYRQDPGLGLRLIYFSYDVKMKEKGDIPEGYSVSREKKERFSLILESASTNQTSMYLCASSQQAAQPQHFGDGTRLSIL.

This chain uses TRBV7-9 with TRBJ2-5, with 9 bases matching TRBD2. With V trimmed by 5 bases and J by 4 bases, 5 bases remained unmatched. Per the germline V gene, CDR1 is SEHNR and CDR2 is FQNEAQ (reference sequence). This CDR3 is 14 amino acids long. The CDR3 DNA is TGTGCCAGCAGCCTTAGCGGGAGTGGAGAGACCCAGTACTTC. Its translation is CASSLSGSGETQYF.